This is a list of T cell receptor beta chains from one sample in a study of shared clonotypes between healthy human individuals. Some clones are missing from TCRdb's copy, which holds only in-frame ones; the method was immunoSEQ multiplex PCR. The sample has about 490,000 clones; roughly 80% are singletons. The sample was PBMCs. These receptors came from a woman between 35 and 50 years old in good health. Some clones in this sample may be carry-over from other donors' samples. The CDR3 runs from the conserved cysteine through the conserved F or W. The D gene is left open where the match is weak. Size is omitted from some rows. Given values are once, few, many or a class for expanded clones.

j_gene: TRBJ2-1; d_gene: NA; abundance: NA; v_gene: TRBV6-5; CDR3aa: CASRPPGGHNEQFF; CDR3nt: TGTGCCAGCAGGCCCCCCGGGGGGCACAATGAGCAGTTCTTC
j_gene: TRBJ2-5; d_gene: NA; abundance: NA; v_gene: TRBV7-9; CDR3aa: CASSQTSGGETQYF; CDR3nt: TGTGCCAGCAGCCAGACTAGTGGGGGCGAGACCCAGTACTTC
j_gene: TRBJ2-7; d_gene: TRBD2; abundance: NA; v_gene: TRBV27; CDR3aa: CASSSSTGTSGYEQYF; CDR3nt: TGTGCCAGCAGTTCGTCAACCGGGACTAGCGGCTACGAGCAGTACTTC
j_gene: TRBJ2-2; d_gene: NA; abundance: few; v_gene: TRBV6-4; CDR3aa: CASSEEGTGELFF; CDR3nt: TGTGCCAGCAGTGAGGAGGGCACCGGGGAGCTGTTTTTT
j_gene: TRBJ1-1; d_gene: NA; abundance: NA; v_gene: TRBV28; CDR3aa: CASSLPENTEAFF; CDR3nt: TGTGCCAGCAGTTTACCAGAGAACACTGAAGCTTTCTTT
j_gene: TRBJ2-1; d_gene: TRBD1; abundance: NA; v_gene: TRBV18; CDR3aa: CASSPHLPGQDLWNEQFF; CDR3nt: TGTGCCAGCTCACCTCATCTCCCGGGACAGGATTTGTGGAATGAGCAGTTCTTC
j_gene: TRBJ2-7; d_gene: TRBD1; abundance: NA; v_gene: TRBV9; CDR3aa: CASNPGQDGTYEQYF; CDR3nt: TGTGCCAGCAACCCCGGACAGGATGGTACCTACGAGCAGTACTTC
j_gene: TRBJ1-5; d_gene: NA; abundance: NA; v_gene: TRBV28; CDR3aa: CALAPSGRNSNQPQHF; CDR3nt: TGTGCCTTAGCCCCATCCGGGAGAAACAGCAATCAGCCCCAGCATTTT
j_gene: TRBJ2-5; d_gene: NA; abundance: NA; v_gene: TRBV28; CDR3aa: CASSSTSDRSGETQYF; CDR3nt: TGTGCCAGCAGCTCAACTTCGGACAGATCGGGGGAGACCCAGTACTTC
j_gene: TRBJ1-4; d_gene: NA; abundance: NA; v_gene: TRBV5-4; CDR3aa: CASSLDLGGTNEKLFF; CDR3nt: TGTGCCAGCAGCTTGGACCTAGGGGGAACTAATGAAAAACTGTTTTTT
j_gene: TRBJ1-4; d_gene: NA; abundance: once; v_gene: TRBV30; CDR3aa: CAWSIGPATNEKLFF; CDR3nt: TGTGCCTGGAGTATAGGCCCAGCAACTAATGAAAAACTGTTTTTT
j_gene: TRBJ2-7; d_gene: TRBD2; abundance: NA; v_gene: TRBV4-1; CDR3aa: CASSQGGLAGGQYYEQYF; CDR3nt: TGCGCCAGCAGCCAGGGGGGACTAGCGGGAGGGCAGTACTACGAGCAGTACTTC
j_gene: TRBJ1-3; d_gene: NA; abundance: NA; v_gene: TRBV6-5; CDR3aa: CASSYGGTSGNTIYF; CDR3nt: TGTGCCAGCAGTTACGGAGGGACCTCTGGAAACACCATATATTTT
j_gene: TRBJ2-7; d_gene: NA; abundance: NA; v_gene: TRBV7-8; CDR3aa: CASSLKPGLAPYEQYF; CDR3nt: TGTGCCAGCAGCCTTAAACCGGGACTGGCACCCTACGAGCAGTACTTC
j_gene: TRBJ1-4; d_gene: NA; abundance: NA; v_gene: TRBV28; CDR3aa: CASSLDRQTDEKLFF; CDR3nt: TGTGCCAGCAGTTTGGATCGGCAGACTGATGAAAAACTGTTTTTT
j_gene: TRBJ2-7; d_gene: NA; abundance: NA; v_gene: TRBV1; CDR3aa: CTSSQDLVTSASSYEQYF; CDR3nt: TGCACCAGCAGCCAAGATCTTGTGACTAGCGCGAGCTCCTACGAGCAGTACTTC
j_gene: TRBJ1-2; d_gene: NA; abundance: NA; v_gene: TRBV5-1; CDR3aa: CASSLGQSNYGYTF; CDR3nt: TGCGCCAGCAGCTTGGGACAGTCTAACTATGGCTACACCTTC
j_gene: TRBJ1-4; d_gene: NA; abundance: NA; v_gene: TRBV7-9; CDR3aa: CASSLLEEGKLFF; CDR3nt: TGTGCCAGCAGCTTATTAGAAGAGGGAAAACTGTTTTTT
j_gene: TRBJ2-2; d_gene: NA; abundance: NA; v_gene: TRBV5-1; CDR3aa: CASSLAGGDTGELFF; CDR3nt: TGCGCCAGCAGCTTGGCAGGTGGGGACACCGGGGAGCTGTTTTTT
j_gene: TRBJ2-1; d_gene: NA; abundance: NA; v_gene: TRBV11-3; CDR3aa: CASSRASSYNEQFF; CDR3nt: TGTGCCAGCAGCCGAGCGAGCTCCTACAATGAGCAGTTCTTC
j_gene: TRBJ2-5; d_gene: NA; abundance: NA; v_gene: TRBV2; CDR3aa: CASSGLGETQYF; CDR3nt: TGTGCCAGCAGTGGTCTCGGAGAGACCCAGTACTTC
j_gene: TRBJ2-7; d_gene: NA; abundance: NA; v_gene: TRBV29-1; CDR3aa: CSVVIQSGHEQYF; CDR3nt: TGCAGCGTTGTCATCCAGAGTGGCCACGAGCAGTACTTC
j_gene: TRBJ2-1; d_gene: NA; abundance: NA; v_gene: TRBV5-1; CDR3aa: CASSLADGNEQFF; CDR3nt: TGCGCCAGCAGCTTGGCCGATGGCAATGAGCAGTTCTTC
j_gene: TRBJ1-5; d_gene: NA; abundance: NA; v_gene: TRBV2; CDR3aa: CASRAGPQVNQPQHF; CDR3nt: TGTGCCAGCAGAGCGGGACCACAGGTAAATCAGCCCCAGCATTTT
j_gene: TRBJ1-2; d_gene: TRBD1; abundance: NA; v_gene: TRBV5-1; CDR3aa: CASSPDRQGYTF; CDR3nt: TGCGCCAGCAGTCCGGACAGGCAGGGCTACACCTTC
j_gene: TRBJ1-2; d_gene: TRBD1; abundance: NA; v_gene: TRBV29-1; CDR3aa: CSAVQDRDYGYTF; CDR3nt: TGCAGCGCCGTCCAGGACAGGGACTATGGCTACACCTTC
j_gene: TRBJ2-3; d_gene: TRBD1; abundance: NA; v_gene: TRBV5-4; CDR3aa: CASSRGQRTDTQYF; CDR3nt: TGTGCCAGCAGCCGGGGACAGAGAACAGATACGCAGTATTTT
j_gene: TRBJ2-3; d_gene: NA; abundance: NA; v_gene: TRBV2; CDR3aa: CASSKVLEGDTQYF; CDR3nt: TGTGCCAGCAGTAAGGTCCTTGAGGGAGATACGCAGTATTTT
j_gene: TRBJ2-7; d_gene: NA; abundance: NA; v_gene: TRBV7-2; CDR3aa: CASSSRFEQYF; CDR3nt: TGTGCCAGCAGCTCCCGTTTCGAGCAGTACTTC
j_gene: TRBJ2-3; d_gene: TRBD2; abundance: NA; v_gene: TRBV4-1; CDR3aa: CASSRQREPDTQYF; CDR3nt: TGCGCCAGCAGCCGCCAGCGGGAGCCAGATACGCAGTATTTT
j_gene: TRBJ1-1; d_gene: TRBD1; abundance: NA; v_gene: TRBV6-6; CDR3aa: CASSLDRAGGTEAFF; CDR3nt: TGTGCCAGCAGCCTGGACAGGGCCGGGGGCACTGAAGCTTTCTTT
j_gene: TRBJ1-2; d_gene: NA; abundance: NA; v_gene: TRBV7-3; CDR3aa: CASSLTAGNYGYTF; CDR3nt: TGTGCCAGCAGCTTAACTGCAGGCAACTATGGCTACACCTTC
j_gene: TRBJ1-5; d_gene: NA; abundance: NA; v_gene: TRBV5-5; CDR3aa: CASSLEDQPQHF; CDR3nt: TGTGCCAGCAGCCTGGAGGATCAGCCCCAGCATTTT
j_gene: TRBJ2-1; d_gene: NA; abundance: NA; v_gene: TRBV5-1; CDR3aa: CASSLALASEQFF; CDR3nt: TGCGCCAGCAGCTTGGCTTTAGCTAGTGAGCAGTTCTTC
j_gene: TRBJ2-7; d_gene: TRBD2; abundance: NA; v_gene: TRBV7-3; CDR3aa: CASSLSGSTHEQYF; CDR3nt: TGTGCCAGCAGCCTTAGCGGGAGTACCCACGAGCAGTACTTC
j_gene: TRBJ2-6; d_gene: NA; abundance: few; v_gene: TRBV5-6; CDR3aa: CASSPGRSGANVLTF; CDR3nt: TGTGCCAGCAGCCCGGGACGGTCTGGGGCCAACGTCCTGACTTTC
j_gene: TRBJ2-1; d_gene: TRBD2; abundance: NA; v_gene: TRBV28; CDR3aa: CASHPTSGGHNEQFF; CDR3nt: TGTGCCAGCCATCCCACTAGCGGGGGCCACAATGAGCAGTTCTTC
j_gene: TRBJ1-4; d_gene: NA; abundance: NA; v_gene: TRBV30; CDR3aa: CAWSVRVGEKLFF; CDR3nt: TGTGCCTGGAGTGTTAGGGTGGGTGAAAAACTGTTTTTT
j_gene: TRBJ2-2; d_gene: NA; abundance: NA; v_gene: TRBV7-2; CDR3aa: CASSRWPRGTGGELFF; CDR3nt: TGTGCCAGCAGCCGATGGCCTAGGGGTACTGGCGGGGAGCTGTTTTTT
j_gene: TRBJ1-2; d_gene: NA; abundance: few; v_gene: TRBV19; CDR3aa: CASSIVSGSRGYTF; CDR3nt: TGTGCCAGTAGTATAGTTTCAGGGAGTCGTGGCTACACCTTC
j_gene: TRBJ1-2; d_gene: NA; abundance: NA; v_gene: TRBV4-3; CDR3aa: CASSQGGRGTPNYGYTF; CDR3nt: TGCGCCAGCAGCCAAGGGGGACGGGGAACCCCTAACTATGGCTACACCTTC
j_gene: TRBJ2-6; d_gene: NA; abundance: NA; v_gene: TRBV4-1; CDR3aa: CASSQVTGANVLTF; CDR3nt: TGCGCCAGCAGCCAAGTGACTGGGGCCAACGTCCTGACTTTC
j_gene: TRBJ2-1; d_gene: NA; abundance: many; v_gene: TRBV5-5; CDR3aa: CASSLMGSDEQFF; CDR3nt: TGTGCCAGCAGCTTGATGGGGTCGGATGAGCAGTTCTTC
j_gene: TRBJ2-5; d_gene: NA; abundance: NA; v_gene: TRBV10-2; CDR3aa: CASRKPGHGIQETQYF; CDR3nt: TGCGCCAGCCGGAAACCGGGACATGGGATCCAAGAGACCCAGTACTTC
j_gene: TRBJ2-7; d_gene: NA; abundance: NA; v_gene: TRBV5-1; CDR3aa: CASSLGSGHEQYF; CDR3nt: TGCGCCAGCAGCTTGGGAAGTGGTCACGAGCAGTACTTC
j_gene: TRBJ2-7; d_gene: NA; abundance: few; v_gene: TRBV5-1; CDR3aa: CASSLEGRAAREQYF; CDR3nt: TGCGCCAGCAGCTTGGAGGGCAGGGCGGCTAGAGAGCAGTACTTC
j_gene: TRBJ2-7; d_gene: NA; abundance: NA; v_gene: TRBV4-1; CDR3aa: CASSQGPGYSYEQYF; CDR3nt: TGCGCCAGCAGCCAAGGGCCAGGGTACTCCTACGAGCAGTACTTC
j_gene: TRBJ2-7; d_gene: TRBD2; abundance: few; v_gene: TRBV2; CDR3aa: CASREGLDYEQYF; CDR3nt: TGTGCCAGCAGAGAGGGACTAGACTACGAGCAGTACTTC
j_gene: TRBJ2-7; d_gene: NA; abundance: NA; v_gene: TRBV5-1; CDR3aa: CASSLPAGQRGHEQYF; CDR3nt: TGCGCCAGCAGCTTGCCCGCGGGACAGCGCGGCCACGAGCAGTACTTC
j_gene: TRBJ1-2; d_gene: NA; abundance: NA; v_gene: TRBV6-5; CDR3aa: CASSYSGRDDYGYTF; CDR3nt: TGTGCCAGCAGTTACTCCGGGAGGGATGACTATGGCTACACCTTC
j_gene: TRBJ1-2; d_gene: TRBD1; abundance: NA; v_gene: TRBV5-1; CDR3aa: CASSAGTARGNYGYTF; CDR3nt: TGCGCCAGCAGCGCAGGGACAGCAAGGGGTAACTATGGCTACACCTTC
j_gene: TRBJ1-1; d_gene: NA; abundance: NA; v_gene: TRBV11-2; CDR3aa: CALYLTGARTLGTEAFF; CDR3nt: TGTGCCCTGTACTTAACGGGGGCCAGGACCCTGGGAACTGAAGCTTTCTTT
j_gene: TRBJ1-1; d_gene: NA; abundance: NA; v_gene: TRBV11-2; CDR3aa: CASSLARDTEAFF; CDR3nt: TGTGCCAGCAGCTTAGCCCGGGACACTGAAGCTTTCTTT
j_gene: TRBJ1-2; d_gene: NA; abundance: NA; v_gene: TRBV15; CDR3aa: CATSREATGNYGYTF; CDR3nt: TGTGCCACCAGCAGGGAAGCCACAGGGAACTATGGCTACACCTTC